This TCR beta chain was observed in a study of blood T cell repertoires in COVID-19. Study background: Donors in the United States, Italy and Spain gave samples during acute or convalescent COVID-19. Nucleic acid was either cDNA or gDNA, and it came from T cells, B-cell-depleted T cells, or PBMCs.

V trimming: 5 bases; J trimming: 4 bases; junction bases outside the gene matches: 7. CDR1 is KGHSH and CDR2 is LQKENI in the germline V gene. This CDR3 has 15 residues. Clones were sequenced by immunoSEQ multiplex PCR, and TCRdb holds only the in-frame ones, with some missing. In the table there are roughly 57,000 clones, less than 85% of which are singletons. Sequenced input: peripheral blood. The receptor was derived from a woman in her 70s with acute or convalescent COVID-19. V and J are TRBV18 and TRBJ2-5, with 10 bases that match TRBD1. The CDR3 DNA is TGTGCCAGCTCATCTCGGGACAGGGGAGGAGAGACCCAGTACTTC. This encodes CASSSRDRGGETQYF.